The 18 T cell receptor beta chains presented below share a single source sample, sequenced in a study of a mutant IDH1 vaccine in newly diagnosed glioma. Sample time point: week 23, last vaccination. Doses comprised 300 ug of mutant IDH1 20-mer peptide each, plus topical imiquimod. The antigens for these receptors are not known. Data came from immunoSEQ multiplex PCR; TCRdb stores just in-frame clones and leaves some out. This sample has approximately 67,000 clones, with over 70% found just once. Sequencing was performed on PBMCs, taken from a glioma patient whose treatment included an IDH1 peptide vaccine. These receptors all come from a man in his late teens or twenties with glioma.

The gene calls are TRBV6-6 and TRBJ2-1; tentatively, D is TRBD2 (6 bases). The CDR3 has 16 residues. V lost 1 base, J lost 9 bases, and 19 bases lay in between. Germline V gives CDR1 MNHNY, CDR2 SVGAGI (reference sequence). This chain's CDR3 is CASSYFRASEGFEQFF. CDR3 nucleotide sequence: TGTGCCAGCAGTTACTTCAGGGCCTCGGAGGGGTTTGAGCAGTTCTTC.

V gene TRBV19 combines with J gene TRBJ1-2; 7 nucleotides align to TRBD1. Looked up from germline, CDR1 is LNHDA and CDR2 is SQIVND (reference sequence). Unmatched junction bases numbered 11, after V lost 10 bases and J lost 6 bases. The CDR3 sequence is 13 residues long. In nucleotides, the CDR3 is TGTGCCAACCCGACAGGGCTTTTCGATGGCTACACCTTC. It encodes CANPTGLFDGYTF.

The chain carries TRBV10-3 and TRBJ2-1, with TRBD1 identical over 7 bases. Germline V gene data show CDR1 as ENHRY and CDR2 as SYGVKD. V lost 10 bases to trimming and J lost 3 bases; unmatched junction nucleotides: 9. The CDR3 covers 14 residues. The CDR3, as DNA: TGTGCCACCTCCGGGACAGACTTCTACAATGAGCAGTTCTTC. Its protein product is CATSGTDFYNEQFF.

The chain employs TRBV27 and TRBJ2-6; no firm D call. The germline V gene encodes CDR1 MNHEY and CDR2 SMNVEV (reference sequence). The CDR3 runs 13 residues. V dropped 2 bases and J dropped 3 bases, with 2 bases sitting between them. The DNA of the CDR3 is TGTGCCAGCAGTTTACGTGGGGCCAACGTCCTGACTTTC. Amino acids: CASSLRGANVLTF.

V usage is TRBV5-6 and J usage is TRBJ2-7; no reliable D call. V dropped 1 base and J dropped 3 bases, with 8 bases sitting between them. This CDR3 has 13 residues. Germline V gene data show CDR1 as SGHDT and CDR2 as YYEEEE. Written as DNA, the CDR3 is TGTGCCAGCAGCTTGTTAGGGTACTACGAGCAGTACTTC. The encoded protein is CASSLLGYYEQYF. Combining the CDR3 with reference TRBV5-6 and TRBJ2-7 gives the whole variable domain DAGVTQSPTHLIKTRGQQVTLRCSPKSGHDTVSWYQQALGQGPQFIFQYYEEEERQRGNFPDRFSGHQFPNYSSELNVNALLLGDSALYLCASSLLGYYEQYFGPGTRLTVT.

This chain uses TRBV5-1 with TRBJ2-1, with D maybe TRBD1 (6 bases). The CDR3 extends over 12 amino acids. Trimming took off 4 bases at V and 7 bases at J, with 9 bases between the two ends. Germline-derived CDR1 and CDR2 are SGHRS and YFSETQ. In DNA form, the CDR3 reads TGCGCCAGCAGCCCTACAGGGAATGAGCAGTTCTTC. This translates into CASSPTGNEQFF.

The CDR3 region has the DNA TGTGCCATGGGACAGGGGACGAACACTGAAGCTTTCTTT. It specifies CAMGQGTNTEAFF. V usage is TRBV5-4 and J usage is TRBJ1-1, with 10 bases matching TRBD1. Germline V gene lookup returns CDR1 SGHNT and CDR2 YYREEE (reference sequence). This CDR3 contains 13 residues. Trimming removed 9 bases from V and 1 base from J; junction bases left unmatched: 3.

The chain couples TRBV4-3 to TRBJ1-1; maybe TRBD1 (5 bases). From germline, CDR1 is LGHNA and CDR2 YSLEER. This CDR3 has 14 amino acids. V was cut by 4 bases and J by 6 bases, with 15 bases left in between. The DNA of the CDR3 is TGCGCCAGCAGCCGTTTGGTTCAGGGTGCTGAAGCTTTCTTT. Translating it yields CASSRLVQGAEAFF.

This chain links TRBV30 with TRBJ1-1, with D hard to call. V was pared by 4 bases and J by 5 bases, with 11 bases between. The CDR3 contains 12 residues. Looked up from germline, CDR1 is GTSNPN and CDR2 is SVGIG (reference sequence). CDR3 nucleotide sequence: TGTGCCTGGAAGCTGGGTGGAACTGAAGCTTTCTTT. Encoded protein: CAWKLGGTEAFF.

CDR3 bases: TGCGCCAGCAGCTTGGGCCCGGCGGACTATGGCTACACCTTC. It translates to CASSLGPADYGYTF. This chain uses TRBV5-1 with TRBJ1-2; D is unresolved. The CDR3 is 14 amino acids. The germline gives CDR1 SGHRS, CDR2 YFSETQ. The V and J ends lost 0 bases and 3 bases respectively, with 9 bases between them.

This chain joins TRBV5-1 and TRBJ1-1; 9 positions agree with TRBD1. The J segment lost 6 bases and the V segment lost 0 bases, leaving 6 bases of the junction unmatched. The CDR3 contains 15 residues. The germline CDR1 and CDR2 sequences are SGHRS and YFSETQ. CDR3 region: CASSLGDREVAEAFF. CDR3 coding DNA: TGCGCCAGCAGCTTGGGGGACAGGGAGGTTGCTGAAGCTTTCTTT.

This sequence joins TRBV21-1 and TRBJ2-7; the tabulated D call, TRBD1, remains unverified against the DNA. TRBV21-1 is reported as a pseudogene. The CDR3 sequence is 14 residues long. The CDR3: CASSIGRGISPVDF. DNA of the CDR3: TGTGCCAGCAGCATTGGCAGGGGGATTTCGCCCGTGGACTTC.

V is TRBV5-5 and J is TRBJ1-4, with 7 bases matching TRBD1. With 6 bases clipped from V and 0 bases from J, the junction kept 5 bases outside the gene matches. Germline V lookup: CDR1 SGHKS, CDR2 YYEKEE (reference sequence). This CDR3 contains 15 residues. The CDR3 DNA reads as TGTGCCAGCACCATCCAGGGGGCAACTAATGAAAAACTGTTTTTT. Protein: CASTIQGATNEKLFF.

The chain recombines TRBV18 with TRBJ2-3, with D unresolved. CDR1 is KGHSH and CDR2 is LQKENI in the germline V gene. The V end lost 4 bases, the J end lost 5 bases, and 10 bases lay between the germline ends. The CDR3 extends over 13 amino acids. DNA of the CDR3: TGTGCCAGCTCACAATTGTGGGGAGATACGCAGTATTTT. This sequence encodes CASSQLWGDTQYF.

This clone was found once. The genes are TRBV11-1 and TRBJ2-3; 7 bases align to TRBD1. The CDR3 spans 15 residues. Germline V gene data show CDR1 as SGHAT and CDR2 as FQDESV (reference sequence). V was clipped by 1 base and J by 4 bases; unmatched bases: 5. In DNA form, the CDR3 reads TGTGCCAGCAGCTTAGAACAGGGGTTCTCAGATACGCAGTATTTT. Protein: CASSLEQGFSDTQYF.

The chain combines TRBV6-5 with TRBJ1-2; 8 bases line up with TRBD1. V was pared by 2 bases and J by 5 bases, with 10 bases of the junction left unmatched. The CDR3 is 16 amino acids. Per the germline V gene, CDR1 is MNHEY and CDR2 is SVGAGI. As DNA, the CDR3 is TGTGCCAGCAGTTACGACTTGCAGGGGGCATCGTATGGCTACACCTTC. Encoded protein: CASSYDLQGASYGYTF.

The V call is TRBV27, the J call TRBJ2-5; no reliable D call. CDR3 length: 13 amino acids. V was shortened by 0 bases and J by 1 base, with 3 bases between the two germline ends. In germline, CDR1 is MNHEY, CDR2 SMNVEV (reference sequence). For the CDR3, the DNA is TGTGCCAGCAGTTTATCGTCCCAAGAGACCCAGTACTTC. This encodes CASSLSSQETQYF.

In this sample, this clone turned up a few times. This rearrangement joins TRBV30 to TRBJ1-2, with D unclear. Germline CDR1 is GTSNPN and CDR2 is SVGIG (reference sequence). The germline V and J ends were trimmed by 0 bases and 4 bases, with 9 bases remaining between them. The CDR3 totals 13 residues. This CDR3 reads CAWSVGQVYGYTF. In nucleotides, the CDR3 is TGTGCCTGGAGTGTTGGGCAGGTCTATGGCTACACCTTC.